These 9 T cell receptor beta chains share one sample of origin, sequenced in a study of cytomegalovirus exposure and HLA in healthy donors. Use of 60 Vbeta and 13 Jbeta primers characterized the PCR. This table comes from immunoSEQ multiplex PCR, and its TCRdb copy is limited to in-frame clones, with some not included. The sample lists 98,000 or so clones, 60% to 85% occurring once. The sequenced sample consisted of PBMCs. Source of these receptors: a man between 60 and 70 years old in good health and CMV-seropositive.

The chain uses TRBV5-1 and TRBJ2-2; tentative D call: TRBD2 (7 bases). This CDR3 comprises 17 residues. The ends were cut back, 1 base at V and 2 bases at J, with 15 bases in the middle. Per the germline V gene, CDR1 is SGHRS and CDR2 is YFSETQ. CDR3 bases: TGCGCCAGCAGCTTGAGGGGCGGGGGCCCTAACACCGGGGAGCTGTTTTTT. This gives the protein CASSLRGGGPNTGELFF.

This clone came up a few times. A junction boundary mismatches the germline segment, possibly from a read error. The chain has TRBV2 and TRBJ1-1; weak D call: TRBD1 (6 bases). Germline CDR1 and CDR2: SNHLY and FYNNEI. CDR3 size: 15 residues. This CDR3 reads CASSATGSMNTEAFF. CDR3 DNA sequence: TGTGCCAGCAGTGCAACAGGGTCTATGAACACAGAAGCTTTCTTT. The variable domain in full, with the rest retrieved from reference TRBV2 and TRBJ1-1, is EPEVTQTPSHQVTQMGQEVILRCVPISNHLYFYWYRQILGQKVEFLVSFYNNEISEKSEIFDDQFSVERPDGSNFTLKIRSTKLEDSAMYFCASSATGSMNTEAFFGQGTRLTVV.

The gene calls are TRBV4-1 and TRBJ1-2; 7 bases align to TRBD1. The CDR3 contains 15 residues. Trimming at V came to 4 bases and at J to 5 bases, leaving 10 bases not matched to a gene. Germline CDR1 and CDR2: MGHRA and YSYEKL. Here the CDR3 DNA reads TGCGCCAGCAGCCCCATCTCCGGGACAGCATATGGCTACACCTTC. Its translation is CASSPISGTAYGYTF.

The CDR3 region is CASREQGRNYGYTF. CDR3 DNA sequence: TGTGCCAGCAGGGAACAGGGCCGAAACTATGGCTACACCTTC. The J gene is TRBJ1-2, the V gene TRBV2; D perhaps matches TRBD1 (6 bases). The CDR3 contains 14 residues. Germline assignment: CDR1 SNHLY and CDR2 FYNNEI. Trimming cost V 6 bases and J 2 bases, with 13 bases left between them.

The rearrangement uses TRBV7-2 and TRBJ1-3; 9 bases are a match to TRBD1. In germline, CDR1 is SGHTA, CDR2 FQGNSA. The junction had 9 bases not matched to a gene; V was cut back by 5 bases and J by 4 bases. The CDR3 runs 16 residues. CDR3 sequence (DNA): TGTGCCAGCAGCCTATGGGACAGGGAAAGCGGAAACACCATATATTTT. This codes for CASSLWDRESGNTIYF. The full variable domain, with the rest looked up from reference TRBV7-2 and TRBJ1-3, is GAGVSQSPSNKVTEKGKDVELRCDPISGHTALYWYRQSLGQGLEFLIYFQGNSAPDKSGLPSDRFSAERTGGSVSTLTIQRTQQEDSAVYLCASSLWDRESGNTIYFGEGSWLTVV.

This clone was seen only once. The chain links TRBV5-1 to TRBJ2-1; TRBD1 aligns across 9 bases. Trimming removed 0 bases from V and 4 bases from J; junction bases left unmatched: 5. The length of the CDR3 is 16 residues. Germline CDR1 and CDR2: SGHRS and YFSETQ. This CDR3 is CASSLEGQGYYNEQFF. The CDR3 DNA reads TGCGCCAGCAGCTTGGAGGGACAGGGATATTACAATGAGCAGTTCTTC.

The CDR3 loop is CASRQGTGNRYEQYF. As DNA, the CDR3 is TGTGCCAGCAGACAAGGGACAGGGAATCGGTACGAGCAGTACTTC. The chain couples TRBV6-5 to TRBJ2-7; 9 nucleotides match TRBD1. Germline lookup yields CDR1 MNHEY and CDR2 SVGAGI. The V gene end was trimmed by 6 bases and the J gene end by 4 bases; junction bases not matched to a gene: 10. This CDR3 is built from 15 residues.

This rearrangement joins TRBV7-2 to TRBJ1-4; 8 nucleotides line up with TRBD1. V lost 4 bases, J lost 3 bases, and 4 bases stayed unmatched. The germline V gene encodes CDR1 SGHTA and CDR2 FQGNSA. The CDR3 runs to 15 residues. CDR3 residues: CASSSQGAANEKLFF. CDR3 in DNA: TGTGCCAGCAGCTCGCAGGGGGCGGCTAATGAAAAACTGTTTTTT.

The chain combines TRBV28 with TRBJ2-7, with a possible D match to TRBD2 (6 bases). Trimming removed 1 base from V and 2 bases from J, with 12 bases in between. Per the germline V gene, CDR1 is MDHEN and CDR2 is SYDVKM. This CDR3 has 15 amino acids. The CDR3 nucleotides read TGTGCCAGCAGTTTATCCGGACGGACTACCTACGAGCAGTACTTC. It specifies CASSLSGRTTYEQYF.